This T cell receptor (beta chain) was observed in a study of blood T cell repertoires in COVID-19. Study-level background: The United States, Italy and Spain provided the acute and convalescent COVID-19 samples. T cells, B-cell-depleted T cells, or PBMCs provided the cDNA or gDNA that served as material.

The germline V gene encodes CDR1 SGHDT and CDR2 YYEEEE. Trimming took 6 bases from V and 9 from J, leaving 22 bases between them. The CDR3 has 16 residues. Authors' analysis steps: Counts of nucleated cells, estimated from reference gene primer amplification, were obtained. Only in-frame clones appear in the TCRdb table, and some are missing; sequencing was by immunoSEQ multiplex PCR. That table furnishes V, J and clone size, whereas the DNA furnished D and trimming. Here the sample spans approximately 110,000 clones, about 82% being singletons. This clone occurred a few times. The sequenced sample was peripheral blood. This TCR was sampled from a human donor in a cohort sampled during active COVID-19. This chain connects TRBV5-6 to TRBJ1-6; D is possibly TRBD1 (5 bases). CDR3 residues: CASNSRTRATVSPLHF. CDR3 nucleotides: TGTGCCAGCAACTCACGAACCAGGGCTACGGTTTCACCCCTCCACTTT.